This T cell receptor beta chain was recorded in a study of regulatory T cells in long-lasting Graves disease. The study, taken as a whole, reports: Accuracy was perhaps lowered by the small sample size. The study found lower TCR diversity in persistent Graves' patients than in newly diagnosed ones.

Libraries of TCR beta came from iRepertoire HTBI primers plus Arm-PCR of CDR3 regions. TCRdb itself ran the multiplex PCR reads through MiXCR, one entry per CDR3 protein. Of 700,000 or so distinct CDR3 sequences in the sample, around 30% were seen once. As to time point: persistent/refractory GD, antithyroid drugs over 5 years with positive TRAb. PBMCs provided the RNA from which the TCR library was made. EDTA tubes were used for drawing nine milliliters of peripheral blood. Comment on this clonotype: Antigen unknown.

This TCR came from a female donor with Graves disease. The specimen comprised peripheral blood mononuclear cells (PBMCs), sampled when the disease was refractory, from a patient treated with antithyroid drugs.

CDR3 residues: CALTNYSARLAGGKTQYF. The CDR3 DNA reads TGTGCCTTGACGAATTATTCAGCCAGGCTAGCGGGAGGGAAGACCCAGTACTTC. J is TRBJ2-4 and V is TRBV30, with 12 bases that match TRBD2. The J call may be wrong; the DNA end is better matched by TRBJ2-5. Germline CDR1 GTSNPN, CDR2 SVGIG (reference sequence). The CDR3 covers 18 residues.